Shown below are 22 T cell receptor beta chains from a single sample sequenced in a study of cytomegalovirus exposure and HLA in healthy donors (dated by TCRdb to 2016 to 2017). Library preparation employed the immunoSEQ multiplex PCR assay. In TCRdb, the immuneACCESS table is reduced to in-frame sequences with V and J assigned. These tables do not hold every clone; where another copy was compared, an unresolved V gene accounts for under half, and the others remain unexplained. This sample is represented by 250,000 or so clones; 90% of them were singletons. Clones ranked in the top ten supply about 0.36% of the sample. The specimen was PBMCs. These receptors were collected from a woman younger than 30 in good health and CMV-seronegative.

J is TRBJ1-2 and V is TRBV7-8; TRBD1 aligns across 12 bases. Trimming at V came to 1 base and at J to 8 bases, leaving 5 bases not matched to a gene. Germline CDR1 reads SGHVS; CDR2 reads FQNEAQ. This CDR3 region has 15 residues. CDR3 sequence reads: CASSLGGTGGNGYTF. CDR3 coding DNA: TGTGCCAGCAGCTTAGGCGGGACAGGGGGCAACGGCTACACCTTC.

The rearrangement uses TRBV7-2 and TRBJ2-2; D remains unclear. Germline assignment: CDR1 SGHTA and CDR2 FQGNSA. Trimming left V 0 bases short and J 5 bases short, with 7 bases between. This CDR3 is 14 amino acids long. This CDR3 is CASSLASGTGELFF. The CDR3 DNA sequence: TGTGCCAGCAGCTTAGCGTCAGGAACCGGGGAGCTGTTTTTT. Using reference TRBV7-2 and TRBJ2-2 for the parts outside the CDR3, the full variable domain is GAGVSQSPSNKVTEKGKDVELRCDPISGHTALYWYRQSLGQGLEFLIYFQGNSAPDKSGLPSDRFSAERTGGSVSTLTIQRTQQEDSAVYLCASSLASGTGELFFGEGSRLTVL.

The CDR3 coding sequence is TGTGCCAGCAGTGACGCCACCGGTGAGCAGTTCTTC. This translates into CASSDATGEQFF. This sequence joins TRBV2 and TRBJ2-1; D is unclear. V was shortened by 3 bases and J by 9 bases, with 9 bases between the two germline ends. Looked up from germline, CDR1 is SNHLY and CDR2 is FYNNEI. The CDR3 contains 12 residues.

The sample holds one count of this clone. The J gene is TRBJ1-2, the V gene TRBV5-1; tentative D call: TRBD1 (5 bases). Germline values: CDR1 SGHRS, CDR2 YFSETQ. Trimming took 2 bases from V and 3 from J, leaving 8 bases between them. CDR3 length: 13 amino acids. CDR3 region: CASSFWGDYGYTF. In DNA form, the CDR3 reads TGCGCCAGCAGCTTTTGGGGGGACTATGGCTACACCTTC. The full variable domain, its missing parts supplied by reference TRBV5-1 and TRBJ1-2, is KAGVTQTPRYLIKTRGQQVTLSCSPISGHRSVSWYQQTPGQGLQFLFEYFSETQRNKGNFPGRFSGRQFSNSRSEMNVSTLELGDSALYLCASSFWGDYGYTFGSGTRLTVV.

This sequence joins TRBV4-1 and TRBJ1-6; 8 nucleotides align to TRBD1. CDR1 and CDR2 from the germline V gene are MGHRA and YSYEKL. V was clipped by 4 bases and J by 0 bases; unmatched bases: 14. The CDR3 sequence is 20 residues long. CDR3 amino acids: CASSPQGGGDRSSYNSPLHF. As DNA, the CDR3 is TGCGCCAGCAGCCCCCAAGGGGGCGGGGACAGGAGCTCCTATAATTCACCCCTCCACTTT.

This chain connects TRBV21-1 to TRBJ2-5; TRBD1, the table's D call, was not compared with the DNA. TRBV21-1 is annotated as a pseudogene. This CDR3 has 14 residues. Written as DNA, the CDR3 is TGTGCCAGCAGCAAAGCGGGCAGGGGTGAGACCCAGTACTTC. Amino acid sequence: CASSKAGRGETQYF.

The chain employs TRBV27 and TRBJ2-2, with 12 bases fitting TRBD2. CDR1 is MNHEY and CDR2 is SMNVEV in the germline V gene (reference sequence). The CDR3 sequence is 16 residues long. After removal of 6 bases from V and 1 base from J, the junction contained 3 bases not matched to a gene. CDR3 nucleotides: TGTGCCAGCAGCTCGACTAGCGGGGGGAACACCGGGGAGCTGTTTTTT. Translation gives CASSSTSGGNTGELFF.

The CDR3 sequence: CASSGTGVYEQYV. The CDR3 bases are TGTGCCAGCAGTGGGACAGGGGTCTACGAGCAGTACGTC. The chain is built from TRBV6-1 and TRBJ2-7, with 9 bases aligning to TRBD1. CDR1 MNHNS and CDR2 SASEGT come from the germline V gene. The CDR3 loop spans 13 amino acids. The trim removed 4 bases at V and 3 bases at J, leaving 1 base unmatched.

The chain recombines TRBV10-2 with TRBJ1-1; D gene unclear. This CDR3 spans 13 amino acids. Germline V gene lookup returns CDR1 WSHSY and CDR2 SAAADI. V was cut by 4 bases and J by 1 base, with 7 bases left in between. The CDR3 nucleotides read TGCGCCAGCAGTGTTCTGGCGAACACTGAAGCTTTCTTT. This encodes CASSVLANTEAFF.

V gene TRBV19 combines with J gene TRBJ1-1; perhaps TRBD1 as D (6 bases). The ends were cut back, 6 bases at V and 6 bases at J, with 14 bases in the middle. Germline V gene lookup returns CDR1 LNHDA and CDR2 SQIVND (reference sequence). This CDR3 contains 13 residues. DNA of the CDR3: TGTGCCAGTAGGTACAGGGAAGTCGCTGAAGCTTTCTTT. It specifies CASRYREVAEAFF.

The chain combines TRBV18 with TRBJ1-5; D is uncertain. Germline CDR1 reads KGHSH; CDR2 reads LQKENI. The CDR3 runs to 15 residues. The V end lost 4 bases, the J end lost 0 bases, and 10 bases lay between the germline ends. CDR3: CASSREDGSNQPQHF. CDR3 nucleotide sequence: TGTGCCAGCTCACGGGAGGACGGTAGCAATCAGCCCCAGCATTTT.

With regard to this clone: Mismatch with germline at one junction end may stem from a read error. The J gene is TRBJ1-2, the V gene TRBV7-3; a weak D match, TRBD1 (6 bases). The CDR3 totals 12 residues. CDR1 is SGHTA and CDR2 is FQGTGA in the germline V gene. The CDR3 here is CASSHSQGIRVF. As DNA, the CDR3 is TGTGCCAGCAGCCATTCACAGGGCATCAGGGTCTTC. The full variable domain, in which reference TRBV7-3 and TRBJ1-2 provide the parts outside the CDR3, is GAGVSQTPSNKVTEKGKYVELRCDPISGHTALYWYRQSLGQGPEFLIYFQGTGAADDSGLPNDRFFAVRPEGSVSTLKIQRTERGDSAVYLCASSHSQGIRVFGSGTRLTVV.

This clone has just a few counts. V is TRBV27 and J is TRBJ1-2, with 7 bases matching TRBD1. Germline V gives CDR1 MNHEY, CDR2 SMNVEV (reference sequence). V lost 5 bases to trimming and J lost 4 bases; unmatched junction nucleotides: 7. The CDR3 totals 14 residues. The CDR3 DNA is TGTGCCAGCAGTCCGACAGGGATCGGCTATGGCTACACCTTC. Translating it yields CASSPTGIGYGYTF.

J is TRBJ1-4 and V is TRBV30; TRBD1 aligns across 9 bases. The trim removed 6 bases at V and 7 bases at J, leaving 3 bases unmatched. Germline assignment: CDR1 GTSNPN and CDR2 SVGIG (reference sequence). The CDR3 is 12 residues long. The CDR3: CACGTGIEKLFF. The CDR3 nucleotides read TGTGCCTGTGGGACAGGGATTGAAAAACTGTTTTTT. The full variable domain, completed using reference TRBV30 and TRBJ1-4, is SQTIHQWPATLVQPVGSPLSLECTVEGTSNPNLYWYRQAAGRGLQLLFYSVGIGQISSEVPQNLSASRPQDRQFILSSKKLLLSDSGFYLCACGTGIEKLFFGSGTQLSVL.

This clone was seen a few times. J is TRBJ2-2 and V is TRBV2; 8 bases align to TRBD1. CDR1 SNHLY and CDR2 FYNNEI come from the germline V gene. Unmatched junction bases numbered 4, after V lost 6 bases and J lost 7 bases. The CDR3 has 13 amino acids. Written as DNA, the CDR3 is TGTGCCAGCAGCAGGGGGCTAGTCGGGGAGCTGTTTTTT. It translates to CASSRGLVGELFF.

This chain uses TRBV27 with TRBJ2-3; 10 bases are shared with TRBD2. The CDR3 is 18 amino acids. Germline values: CDR1 MNHEY, CDR2 SMNVEV (reference sequence). V trimming: 0 bases; J trimming: 1 base; junction bases outside the gene matches: 7. The CDR3 sequence: CASSLSIRLAGGTDTQYF. In DNA form, the CDR3 reads TGTGCCAGCAGTTTATCGATACGGCTAGCGGGGGGCACAGATACGCAGTATTTT.

This chain connects TRBV5-4 to TRBJ1-3; D is ambiguous. The germline V gene encodes CDR1 SGHNT and CDR2 YYREEE (reference sequence). CDR3 length: 13 residues. The V gene lost 1 base and the J gene lost 4 bases, with 6 bases spanning the gap. The CDR3 loop reads CASSLSGGNTIYF. CDR3 in DNA: TGTGCCAGCAGCTTGTCCGGGGGAAACACCATATATTTT. Supplemented by reference TRBV5-4 and TRBJ1-3, the full variable domain reads ETGVTQSPTHLIKTRGQQVTLRCSSQSGHNTVSWYQQALGQGPQFIFQYYREEENGRGNFPPRFSGLQFPNYSSELNVNALELDDSALYLCASSLSGGNTIYFGEGSWLTVV.

J is TRBJ1-5 and V is TRBV6-1; 7 positions agree with TRBD1. Germline values: CDR1 MNHNS, CDR2 SASEGT. Germline trimming cut 6 bases from V and 3 bases from J; bases unmatched to any gene: 2. This CDR3 comprises 13 residues. CDR3 in DNA: TGTGCCAGCAGCACAGGGGTCAATCAGCCCCAGCATTTT. Translating it yields CASSTGVNQPQHF.

V usage is TRBV7-2 and J usage is TRBJ1-5; tentative D call: TRBD1 (6 bases). Germline CDR1 is SGHTA and CDR2 is FQGNSA. The germline V and J ends were trimmed by 5 bases and 7 bases, with 12 bases remaining between them. CDR3 size: 13 residues. The CDR3 sequence: CASSPVTGQPQHF. In nucleotides, the CDR3 is TGTGCCAGCAGCCCAGTAACAGGGCAGCCCCAGCATTTT.

The chain employs TRBV9 and TRBJ2-1, with D tentatively TRBD1 (5 bases). Germline CDR1 and CDR2: SGDLS and YYNGEE. V was cut by 0 bases and J by 3 bases, with 10 bases left in between. CDR3 size: 15 residues. The CDR3 DNA follows: TGTGCCAGCAGCGTAGGGGGCGCTAACTACAATGAGCAGTTCTTC. Protein sequence: CASSVGGANYNEQFF.

The V and J genes are TRBV10-3 and TRBJ1-2; 8 bases are a match to TRBD1. Germline V lookup: CDR1 ENHRY, CDR2 SYGVKD. This CDR3 region has 14 residues. V lost 7 bases and J lost 3; bases outside the gene matches: 7. The CDR3 nucleotides read TGTGCCATCAACCCCGTGACAGGGGACTATGGCTACACCTTC. It yields the protein CAINPVTGDYGYTF.

The sample holds one count of this clone. The chain joins TRBV7-6 to TRBJ2-7; 8 bases line up with TRBD1. The junction had 2 bases not matched to a gene; V was cut back by 2 bases and J by 2 bases. This CDR3 has 14 residues. Germline-derived CDR1 and CDR2 are SGHVS and FNYEAQ. Here the CDR3 DNA reads TGTGCCAGCAGCTTATCAGGGGGCGCCTACGAGCAGTACGTC. It specifies CASSLSGGAYEQYV.